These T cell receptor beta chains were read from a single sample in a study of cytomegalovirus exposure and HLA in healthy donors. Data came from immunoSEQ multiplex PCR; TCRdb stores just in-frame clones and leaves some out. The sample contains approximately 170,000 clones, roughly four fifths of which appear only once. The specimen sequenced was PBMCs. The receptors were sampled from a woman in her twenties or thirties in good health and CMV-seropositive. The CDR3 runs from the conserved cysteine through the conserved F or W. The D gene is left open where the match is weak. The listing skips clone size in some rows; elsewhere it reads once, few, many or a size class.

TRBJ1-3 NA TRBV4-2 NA CASSQDGPGLRSGNTIYF TGTGCCAGCAGCCAAGATGGGCCGGGACTGCGCTCTGGAAACACCATATATTTT
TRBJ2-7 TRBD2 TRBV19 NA CASSIDLTGGPEEQYF TGTGCCAGTAGTATAGATCTAACGGGAGGGCCGGAGGAGCAGTACTTC
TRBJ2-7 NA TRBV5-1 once CASSLEQTYEQYF TGCGCCAGCAGCTTGGAACAGACCTACGAGCAGTACTTC
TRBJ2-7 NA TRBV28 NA CASSLFPSYEQYF TGTGCCAGCAGTTTGTTCCCTTCCTACGAGCAGTACTTC
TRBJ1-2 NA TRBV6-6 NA CASSLSGTNNYGYTF TGTGCCAGCAGTTTATCCGGGACAAATAACTATGGCTACACCTTC
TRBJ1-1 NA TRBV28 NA CASSLAGLSEAFF TGTGCCAGCAGTTTGGCAGGGTTGAGTGAAGCTTTCTTT
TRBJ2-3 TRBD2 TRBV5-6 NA CASSAILLLAGHTDTQYF TGTGCCAGCAGCGCTATACTTCTCCTAGCGGGCCACACAGATACGCAGTATTTT
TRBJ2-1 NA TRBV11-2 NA CASSLDLGQLYGQFF TGTGCCAGCAGCTTAGATCTAGGCCAGTTATACGGGCAGTTCTTC
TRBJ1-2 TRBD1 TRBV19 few CASRTGGVYGYTF TGTGCCAGCCGGACAGGGGGGGTGTATGGCTACACCTTC
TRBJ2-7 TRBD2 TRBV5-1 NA CASSLTAGGPLDEQYF TGCGCCAGCAGCTTGACAGCGGGAGGGCCTCTGGACGAGCAGTACTTC
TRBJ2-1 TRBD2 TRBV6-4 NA CASRVAGAEGEQFF TGTGCCAGCAGAGTAGCGGGAGCAGAGGGGGAGCAGTTCTTC
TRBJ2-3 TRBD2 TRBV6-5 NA CASTAGPSTDTQYF TGTGCCAGCACAGCGGGGCCTAGCACAGATACGCAGTATTTT
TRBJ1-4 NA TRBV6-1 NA CASSSHSPTNEKLFF TGTGCCAGCAGTAGCCACAGTCCAACTAATGAAAAACTGTTTTTT
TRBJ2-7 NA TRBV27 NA CASSLTVRAYEQYF TGTGCCAGCAGTTTAACGGTTCGAGCCTACGAGCAGTACTTC
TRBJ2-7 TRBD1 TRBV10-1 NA CASTRTGGHEQYF TGCGCCAGCACCAGGACAGGGGGCCACGAGCAGTACTTC
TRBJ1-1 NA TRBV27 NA CASSLSRMNTEAFF TGTGCCAGCAGTTTGAGCAGGATGAACACTGAAGCTTTCTTT
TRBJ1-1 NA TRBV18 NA CASSATANTEAFF TGTGCCAGCTCGGCCACAGCGAACACTGAAGCTTTCTTT
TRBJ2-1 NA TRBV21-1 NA CASSLGTSGRVYNEQFF TGTGCCAGCAGTTTGGGGACTAGCGGGAGGGTTTACAATGAGCAGTTCTTC
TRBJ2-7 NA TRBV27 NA CASSSTGPEQYF TGTGCCAGCAGTTCGACAGGTCCCGAGCAGTACTTC